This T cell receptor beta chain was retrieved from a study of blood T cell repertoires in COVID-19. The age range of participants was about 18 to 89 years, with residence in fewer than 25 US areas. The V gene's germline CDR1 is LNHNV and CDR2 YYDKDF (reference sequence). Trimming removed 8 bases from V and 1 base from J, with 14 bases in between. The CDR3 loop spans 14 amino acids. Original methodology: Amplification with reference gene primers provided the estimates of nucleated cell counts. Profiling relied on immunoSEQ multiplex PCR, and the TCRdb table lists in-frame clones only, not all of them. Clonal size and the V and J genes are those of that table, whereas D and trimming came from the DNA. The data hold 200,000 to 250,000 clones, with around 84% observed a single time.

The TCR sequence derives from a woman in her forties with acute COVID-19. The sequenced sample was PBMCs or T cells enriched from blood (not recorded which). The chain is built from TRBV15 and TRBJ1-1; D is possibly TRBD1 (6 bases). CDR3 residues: CATWVGAGNTEAFF. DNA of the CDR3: TGTGCCACCTGGGTGGGGGCAGGGAACACTGAAGCTTTCTTT.